The entry below describes one T cell receptor beta chain. These data are taken from a study of CD8 T cells in Susac syndrome. Negative magnetic isolation gave CD8+ and CD4+ cells; FACS enriched CD8+ TEMRA. The RNA input was about 0.5 to 1 ug, and it was reverse transcribed with random hexamers. From the immunoSEQ multiplex PCR reads, TCRdb called clonotypes with MiXCR, one entry per CDR3 protein. The sample records some 190,000 distinct CDR3 sequences, approximately 93% being singletons. The CDR3 runs 14 residues. Per the germline V gene, CDR1 is SGHNT and CDR2 is YYREEE (reference sequence). V lost 0 bases to trimming and J lost 1 base, with 7 bases between them.

What was sequenced was CD4+ T cells from PBMCs. V is TRBV5-4 and J is TRBJ1-1; no reliable D call. This TCR came from a human donor in good health. The CDR3 spells CASSLEAENTEAFF. CDR3 DNA sequence: TGTGCCAGCAGCTTGGAGGCAGAGAACACTGAAGCTTTCTTT.